This T cell receptor beta chain was retrieved from a study of blood T cell repertoires in COVID-19. Study details: Acute and convalescent COVID-19 specimens originated in the United States, Italy and Spain. Sample material is recorded as cDNA or gDNA derived from T cells, B-cell-depleted T cells, or PBMCs.

Germline loops: CDR1 MNHEY, CDR2 SMNVEV (reference sequence). The CDR3 totals 17 residues. V lost 3 bases, J lost 0 bases, and 18 bases lay in between. Methods used by the authors: Reference gene primer amplification in the assay estimated nucleated cell counts. Sequencing used immunoSEQ multiplex PCR; TCRdb keeps in-frame clones, though not all of them. That table furnishes V, J and clone size, whereas the DNA furnished D and trimming. The data show some 68,000 clones, with 80% to 90% seen just once and 8.2% held by the top ten. The table lists this clone with a count of one. The receptor comes from a man in his fifties or sixties with active COVID-19. The specimen was peripheral blood. This sequence joins TRBV27 and TRBJ2-7; D unclear. The CDR3 protein is CASSFLPIRGFSYEQYF. CDR3 in DNA: TGTGCCAGCAGTTTCCTTCCCATTCGAGGTTTCTCCTACGAGCAGTACTTC.